The clone carrying this T cell receptor beta chain occurred a few times. This entry is derived from a study of blood T cell repertoires in COVID-19. Study-level background: Sources were T cells, B-cell-depleted T cells, or PBMCs; the material itself was cDNA or gDNA.

How the authors handled the data: Reference gene primer amplification gave nucleated cell count estimates. This table comes from immunoSEQ multiplex PCR, and its TCRdb copy is limited to in-frame clones, with some not included. Clone size and V and J calls were adopted from that table, with D and trimming inferred from the DNA. Among a few hundred thousand clones, 70% to 90% were seen once, and the ten largest hold roughly 1.2%. The CDR3 runs 15 residues. Germline V gene sequence: CDR1 LGHDT, CDR2 YNNKEL (reference sequence). The junction had 5 bases not matched to a gene; V was cut back by 4 bases and J by 3 bases. This study enrolled people aged roughly 18 to 90 from approximately 25 US geographic areas.

Specimen: PBMCs or T cells enriched from blood (not recorded which). This TCR derives from a woman between 18 and 29 years old who had recovered from COVID-19. The chain joins TRBV3-1 (or the pseudogene TRBV3-2) to TRBJ2-7; TRBD1 agrees at 11 bases. For the CDR3, the DNA is TGTGCCAGCAGCCGGACAGGGGGCGAAATCTACGAGCAGTACTTC. It is translated as CASSRTGGEIYEQYF.